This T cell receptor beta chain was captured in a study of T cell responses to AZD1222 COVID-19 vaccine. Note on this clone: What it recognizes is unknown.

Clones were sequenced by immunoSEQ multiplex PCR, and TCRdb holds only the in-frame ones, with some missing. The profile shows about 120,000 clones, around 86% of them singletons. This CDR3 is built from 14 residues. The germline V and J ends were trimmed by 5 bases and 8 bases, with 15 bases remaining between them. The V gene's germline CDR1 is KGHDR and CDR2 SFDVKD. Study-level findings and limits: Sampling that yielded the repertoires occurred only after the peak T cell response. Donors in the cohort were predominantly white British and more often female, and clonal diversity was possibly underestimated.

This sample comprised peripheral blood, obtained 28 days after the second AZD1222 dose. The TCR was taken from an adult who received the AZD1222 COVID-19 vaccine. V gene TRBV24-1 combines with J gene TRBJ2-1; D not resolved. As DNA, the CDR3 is TGTGCCACCAGTGGGGTTGGGGTTTCCGATGAGCAGTTCTTC. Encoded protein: CATSGVGVSDEQFF.